This passage covers 28 T cell receptor beta chains from one sample sequenced in a study of T cell changes during pregnancy in multiple sclerosis (dated by TCRdb to 2018 to 2020). Libraries were made using the immunoSEQ multiplex PCR assay. TCRdb stores this immuneACCESS table with in-frame sequences only. Part of the clones is absent; in the studies checked, under half of the shortfall reflects unresolved V genes, and no reason is known for the rest. This sample comprises 85,000 to 130,000 clones, approximately 94% of them detected only once. Of the sample, approximately 1.2% is held by the ten largest clones. The specimen comprised peripheral blood, sampled in the second trimester of pregnancy. The origin of the receptors is a female donor with multiple sclerosis, enrolled in a pregnancy study.

This sequence joins TRBV5-1 and TRBJ2-1; tentative D call: TRBD1 (6 bases). V lost 0 bases, J lost 2 bases, and 9 bases lay in between. Germline CDR1 SGHRS, CDR2 YFSETQ. This CDR3 region has 15 residues. The CDR3: CASSLAQGPYNEQFF. The CDR3 nucleotides read TGCGCCAGCAGCTTGGCGCAGGGGCCCTACAATGAGCAGTTCTTC.

This clone was counted between two and nine times. The J gene is TRBJ1-5, the V gene TRBV30; 7 bases are a match to TRBD1. The CDR3 sequence is 14 residues long. V lost 1 base and J lost 7; bases outside the gene matches: 7. Germline lookup yields CDR1 GTSNPN and CDR2 SVGIG (reference sequence). The CDR3 reads CAWSGGGAGQPQHF. The CDR3 DNA reads as TGTGCCTGGAGTGGAGGGGGCGCGGGCCAGCCCCAGCATTTT.

The chain links TRBV4-1 to TRBJ2-5; possibly TRBD2 for D (5 bases). Germline CDR1 MGHRA, CDR2 YSYEKL. Trimming cost V 0 bases and J 2 bases, with 13 bases left between them. The CDR3 is 16 amino acids. Here the CDR3 DNA reads TGCGCCAGCAGCCAAGACGGGGTCCTAGTGCAAGAGACCCAGTACTTC. It specifies CASSQDGVLVQETQYF.

The chain has TRBV5-1 and TRBJ2-5; possibly TRBD2 for D (5 bases). Germline V gene sequence: CDR1 SGHRS, CDR2 YFSETQ. The V end lost 3 bases, the J end lost 6 bases, and 15 bases lay between the germline ends. The length of the CDR3 is 14 residues. The DNA for the CDR3 is TGCGCCAGCAGCTCCGGGGAGCGAGTGAAGACCCAGTACTTC. Its protein is CASSSGERVKTQYF.

V and J are TRBV7-6 and TRBJ1-1, with D hard to call. In germline, CDR1 is SGHVS, CDR2 FNYEAQ. The CDR3 is 16 residues long. With 1 base removed from V and 5 bases from J, the gap between germline ends came to 17 bases. This CDR3 is CASSLGRGVYRTEAFF. CDR3 sequence (DNA): TGTGCCAGCAGCTTAGGACGCGGCGTTTATAGGACTGAAGCTTTCTTT.

The CDR3 bases are TGCAGCGTAAACAGCGGGGCCTACGAGCAGTACTTC. The encoded protein is CSVNSGAYEQYF. The V and J genes are TRBV29-1 and TRBJ2-5; TRBD2 agrees at 7 bases. The J call may be wrong; the DNA end is better matched by TRBJ2-7. Germline values: CDR1 SQVTM, CDR2 ANQGSEA. The CDR3 is 12 amino acids.

The chain carries TRBV2 and TRBJ1-4; 10 positions agree with TRBD1. The germline V gene encodes CDR1 SNHLY and CDR2 FYNNEI. The CDR3 has 16 residues. V was clipped by 6 bases and J by 7 bases; unmatched bases: 11. The CDR3 DNA is TGTGCCAGCAGCCCTGGGACAGGGGCTGTCGGTGAAAAACTGTTTTTT. Translation gives CASSPGTGAVGEKLFF.

V gene TRBV5-4 combines with J gene TRBJ1-1; D uncertain. This CDR3 contains 15 residues. V was shortened by 4 bases and J by 4 bases, with 17 bases between the two germline ends. Germline V gene sequence: CDR1 SGHNT, CDR2 YYREEE (reference sequence). The CDR3 sequence is CASSAKVGELTEAFF. DNA of the CDR3: TGTGCCAGCAGCGCCAAAGTTGGAGAACTCACTGAAGCTTTCTTT.

The J gene is TRBJ2-5, the V gene TRBV9; the match to TRBD1 covers 7 bases. This CDR3 has 15 amino acids. The germline V gene has CDR1 SGDLS and CDR2 YYNGEE. After removal of 3 bases from V and 0 bases from J, the junction contained 5 bases not matched to a gene. The CDR3 region has the DNA TGTGCCAGCAGCGCCCTCGGACAGGACCAAGAGACCCAGTACTTC. Protein: CASSALGQDQETQYF.

The chain has TRBV28 and TRBJ2-3, with a possible D match to TRBD2 (5 bases). CDR3 length: 16 amino acids. V was clipped by 6 bases and J by 4 bases, with 20 bases between them. Germline CDR1 reads MDHEN; CDR2 reads SYDVKM. The CDR3 nucleotides are TGTGCCAGCAGCCTCACTCTTAGCGCCACCCCAGATACGCAGTATTTT. It specifies CASSLTLSATPDTQYF.

V usage is TRBV5-6 and J usage is TRBJ2-7; 15 bases are shared with TRBD2. This CDR3 comprises 19 residues. In germline, CDR1 is SGHDT, CDR2 YYEEEE. Trimming removed 4 bases from V and 0 bases from J; junction bases left unmatched: 11. CDR3 residues: CASSPTSGTSGRLSYEQYF. The CDR3 bases are TGTGCCAGCAGCCCTACTTCCGGGACTAGCGGGAGGCTCTCCTACGAGCAGTACTTC.

This chain joins TRBV19 and TRBJ2-7; 8 nucleotides agree with TRBD2. V lost 3 bases, J lost 2 bases, and 6 bases stayed unmatched. Germline values: CDR1 LNHDA, CDR2 SQIVND (reference sequence). CDR3 length: 15 amino acids. For the CDR3, the DNA is TGTGCCAGTAGTATTCTAGCGGGTGAGACCTACGAGCAGTACTTC. Protein: CASSILAGETYEQYF.

J is TRBJ1-1 and V is TRBV13, with D perhaps matching TRBD1 (6 bases). Trimming stripped 2 bases from V and 12 bases from J, with 16 bases between. CDR1 is PRHDT and CDR2 is FYEKMQ in the germline V gene (reference sequence). The CDR3 has 13 amino acids. The CDR3 sequence: CASSLMGTGLTFF. CDR3 coding DNA: TGTGCCAGCAGCTTAATGGGAACAGGGTTGACTTTCTTT.

The CDR3 sequence: CASSFSGGWETQYF. The CDR3 DNA is TGTGCCAGCAGCTTCTCGGGAGGTTGGGAGACCCAGTACTTC. This chain joins TRBV5-6 and TRBJ2-5; 7 bases line up with TRBD2. Trimming took 2 bases from V and 5 from J; bases not matched to a gene: 6. The CDR3 extends over 14 amino acids. CDR1 is SGHDT and CDR2 is YYEEEE in the germline V gene.

The chain links TRBV19 to TRBJ2-6; tentative D call: TRBD1 (6 bases). Trimming took 7 bases from V and 0 from J, leaving 10 bases between them. This CDR3 spans 15 amino acids. The V gene's germline CDR1 is LNHDA and CDR2 SQIVND (reference sequence). CDR3 amino acids: CASTTGRSGANVLTF. The DNA for the CDR3 is TGTGCCAGTACCACAGGGCGCTCTGGGGCCAACGTCCTGACTTTC.

The chain recombines TRBV5-4 with TRBJ1-1, with D perhaps matching TRBD1 (5 bases). CDR3 size: 15 residues. Germline CDR1 reads SGHNT; CDR2 reads YYREEE (reference sequence). Trimming removed 3 bases at V and 5 bases at J, with 17 bases between. This chain's CDR3 is CASSYWGRRRTEAFF. The CDR3 DNA reads TGTGCCAGCAGCTATTGGGGCAGAAGGAGAACTGAAGCTTTCTTT.

The gene calls are TRBV5-1 and TRBJ2-1, with D possibly matching TRBD2 (6 bases). The germline CDR1 and CDR2 sequences are SGHRS and YFSETQ. The CDR3 sequence is 13 residues long. The V and J ends lost 0 bases and 9 bases respectively, with 10 bases between them. The CDR3 region is CASSLAAEGEQFF. For the CDR3, the DNA is TGCGCCAGCAGCTTGGCAGCGGAGGGTGAGCAGTTCTTC.

The J gene is TRBJ1-3, the V gene TRBV9, with D possibly matching TRBD1 (6 bases). Germline V gene sequence: CDR1 SGDLS, CDR2 YYNGEE. This CDR3 contains 17 residues. Trimming pared 0 bases from V and 2 bases from J, leaving 15 bases between. The CDR3 nucleotides read TGTGCCAGCAGCGTAGACGAGTGGGGGCGCACTGGAAACACCATATATTTT. This encodes CASSVDEWGRTGNTIYF.

The rearrangement joins TRBV18 to TRBJ2-4; D might be TRBD1 (6 bases). CDR1 is KGHSH and CDR2 is LQKENI in the germline V gene. The ends were cut back, 1 base at V and 2 bases at J, with 18 bases in the middle. The CDR3 has 18 amino acids. This CDR3 reads CASSPRVQGEGPKNIQYF. The CDR3 DNA sequence: TGTGCCAGCTCACCACGTGTACAGGGAGAGGGGCCCAAAAACATTCAGTACTTC.

This sequence joins TRBV2 and TRBJ2-3; no firm D call. The V end lost 4 bases, the J end lost 0 bases, and 14 bases lay between the germline ends. The CDR3 covers 16 residues. Germline values: CDR1 SNHLY, CDR2 FYNNEI. This chain's CDR3 is CASSVSIPRSTDTQYF. The CDR3 nucleotides read TGTGCCAGCAGTGTCTCGATCCCGAGGAGCACAGATACGCAGTATTTT.

The V call is TRBV5-1, the J call TRBJ2-1, with TRBD2 identical over 7 bases. The germline CDR1 and CDR2 sequences are SGHRS and YFSETQ. J gave up 7 bases and V 1 base, and 11 bases lay outside the gene matches. The CDR3 runs to 16 residues. CDR3 residues: CASSLSGGSVRNEQFF. The DNA of the CDR3 is TGCGCCAGCAGCTTGTCGGGCGGGAGCGTGCGAAATGAGCAGTTCTTC.

The rearrangement uses TRBV19 and TRBJ2-7, with D unclear. The V end lost 3 bases, the J end lost 4 bases, and 13 bases lay between the germline ends. This CDR3 is 14 amino acids long. The germline V gene encodes CDR1 LNHDA and CDR2 SQIVND (reference sequence). The CDR3 loop is CASSISGPPYEQYF. The CDR3 DNA reads as TGTGCCAGTAGTATTTCCGGTCCCCCTTACGAGCAGTACTTC.

The CDR3 region has the DNA TGTGCCGTTTTATGGGACAGGCTGTGGGGTGGCTACACCTTC. Protein sequence: CAVLWDRLWGGYTF. This chain connects TRBV30 to TRBJ1-2, with TRBD1 matching over 8 bases. V gave up 8 bases and J gave up 7 bases; unmatched junction bases: 15. Germline loops: CDR1 GTSNPN, CDR2 SVGIG (reference sequence). There are 14 residues in the CDR3. Variable domain in full (rest from reference TRBV30 and TRBJ1-2): SQTIHQWPATLVQPVGSPLSLECTVEGTSNPNLYWYRQAAGRGLQLLFYSVGIGQISSEVPQNLSASRPQDRQFILSSKKLLLSDSGFYLCAVLWDRLWGGYTFGSGTRLTVV.

The rearrangement uses TRBV6-1 and TRBJ2-7; a weak D match, TRBD2 (6 bases). Trimming cost V 6 bases and J 3 bases, with 15 bases left between them. CDR3 length: 14 amino acids. Germline CDR1 and CDR2: MNHNS and SASEGT. DNA of the CDR3: TGTGCCAGCAGGATAAGACTAGGGAGCTACGAGCAGTACTTC. It yields the protein CASRIRLGSYEQYF.

CDR3 nucleotide sequence: TGCAGCGCCGGTCCTAGCGAGGCCTCCTACGAGCAGTACTTC. Protein: CSAGPSEASYEQYF. This chain joins TRBV29-1 and TRBJ2-7, with D perhaps matching TRBD2 (6 bases). Trimming cost V 7 bases and J 0 bases, with 16 bases left between them. This CDR3 contains 14 residues. Germline V lookup: CDR1 SQVTM, CDR2 ANQGSEA.

The chain combines TRBV5-1 with TRBJ2-3; 8 nucleotides align to TRBD2. Looked up from germline, CDR1 is SGHRS and CDR2 is YFSETQ. The V segment lost 2 bases and the J segment 1 base; nucleotides outside the gene matches: 3. The CDR3 consists of 15 residues. The CDR3 DNA reads as TGCGCCAGCAGCTTCTCAGCGGGAGGCACAGATACGCAGTATTTT. It translates to CASSFSAGGTDTQYF. Complete variable domain (other parts from reference TRBV5-1 and TRBJ2-3): KAGVTQTPRYLIKTRGQQVTLSCSPISGHRSVSWYQQTPGQGLQFLFEYFSETQRNKGNFPGRFSGRQFSNSRSEMNVSTLELGDSALYLCASSFSAGGTDTQYFGPGTRLTVL.

The CDR3 DNA reads as TGTGCCTGGAGTTGGGCAGTGCAGAATTCACCCCTCCACTTT. It is translated as CAWSWAVQNSPLHF. The chain carries TRBV30 and TRBJ1-6; D uncertain. V lost 2 bases, J lost 7 bases, and 12 bases lay in between. Germline V lookup: CDR1 GTSNPN, CDR2 SVGIG (reference sequence). The CDR3 runs to 14 residues.

This chain connects TRBV5-4 to TRBJ2-1; 11 bases align to TRBD1. Germline V CDR1 and CDR2: SGHNT, YYREEE (reference sequence). V shed 4 bases, J shed 9 bases, and the junction held 9 bases outside the gene matches. This CDR3 spans 15 amino acids. Written as DNA, the CDR3 is TGTGCCAGCAGCCTCCGGACAGGGGGCGGGGGTGAGCAGTTCTTC. Translating gives CASSLRTGGGGEQFF.